The entry below gives a single TCR beta chain sequence along with its context. Its antigen is unknown. V shed 5 bases, J shed 9 bases, and the junction held 10 bases outside the gene matches. This CDR3 has 14 amino acids. CDR1 is KGHSH and CDR2 is LQKENI in the germline V gene. The donors, nominally healthy at sampling, likely had unrecorded immune exposures. This sample is part of a study of cytomegalovirus exposure and HLA in healthy donors. Study results and limitations: According to a later analysis, most TCR beta chains associated with CMV appeared HLA-restricted. In vitro checks showed that a few CMV-associated chains really do target CMV antigens. The authors judged a highly shared variant cluster likely a sequencing artifact.

Researchers ran the PCR with 60 Vbeta and 13 Jbeta primers. Profiled with immunoSEQ multiplex PCR; TCRdb holds only in-frame clones, not every one. Among over 150,000 clones listed, about 80% were seen once. The sample comprised PBMCs. The V and J genes are TRBV18 and TRBJ2-4; TRBD1 matches at 7 bases. This TCR came from a woman aged 45-65 years in good health and CMV-seropositive. CDR3 coding DNA: TGTGCCAGCTCAACTCGACAGGGTGGGGCCATTCAGTACTTC. Amino acid sequence: CASSTRQGGAIQYF.